Each of the 24 T cell receptor beta chains below was sequenced from the same sample in a study of blood T cell repertoires in COVID-19. Clones were read by immunoSEQ multiplex PCR, and TCRdb kept only the in-frame ones, dropping some. Of about 240,000 clones listed, 87% are singletons. The sequencing sample was made of peripheral blood. The receptors stem from a man aged 60 to 75 who had recovered from COVID-19.

V and J are TRBV9 and TRBJ2-2, with 7 bases lining up with TRBD2. The CDR3 is 16 amino acids. V dropped 0 bases and J dropped 0; count of bases not matched to a gene: 2. CDR1 is SGDLS, CDR2 YYNGEE, per germline. The CDR3: CASSVGAGANTGELFF. Here the CDR3 DNA reads TGTGCCAGCAGCGTAGGGGCGGGGGCGAACACCGGGGAGCTGTTTTTT.

As for this clone: Additional DNA sequences in this sample encode the identical CDR3. V gene TRBV6-5 combines with J gene TRBJ1-2; a weak D match, TRBD1 (5 bases). The V and J ends lost 6 bases and 4 bases respectively, with 12 bases between them. CDR3 size: 13 residues. Germline loops: CDR1 MNHEY, CDR2 SVGAGI. CDR3 residues: CASSPGGGYGYTF. The CDR3 DNA reads as TGTGCCAGCAGCCCCGGCGGGGGCTATGGCTACACCTTC.

The rearrangement uses TRBV24-1 and TRBJ2-1; TRBD1 agrees at 8 bases. CDR1 is KGHDR and CDR2 is SFDVKD in the germline V gene. With 3 bases clipped from V and 7 bases from J, the junction kept 7 bases outside the gene matches. The CDR3 runs to 15 residues. The DNA for the CDR3 is TGTGCCACCAGTGATACGGGCAGGGGGCGTAATGAGCAGTTCTTC. This codes for CATSDTGRGRNEQFF.

The V gene is TRBV28, the J gene TRBJ1-2; no clear D gene. CDR1 and CDR2 from the germline V gene are MDHEN and SYDVKM. The CDR3 sequence is 13 residues long. V was pared by 5 bases and J by 4 bases, with 11 bases between. CDR3 region: CASSRREGYGYTF. The CDR3 region has the DNA TGTGCCAGCAGTCGTAGGGAGGGCTATGGCTACACCTTC.

The rearrangement links TRBV6-5 to TRBJ2-7, with D perhaps TRBD1 (5 bases). The CDR3 loop spans 15 amino acids. The germline V gene has CDR1 MNHEY and CDR2 SVGAGI. The ends were cut back, 6 bases at V and 6 bases at J, with 21 bases in the middle. The CDR3: CASSSRGSQSVEQYF. The CDR3 bases are TGTGCCAGCAGCTCTAGGGGCAGCCAATCGGTCGAGCAGTACTTC.

The V gene is TRBV6-2 or TRBV6-3, the J gene TRBJ2-3; D not resolved. V lost 5 bases to trimming and J lost 8 bases, with 8 bases between them. The germline V gene has CDR1 MNHEY and CDR2 SVGEGT. The CDR3 extends over 11 amino acids. CDR3 DNA: TGTGCCAGCAGTAGAGGTGGTACGCAGTATTTT. Its translation: CASSRGGTQYF.

The gene calls are TRBV24-1 and TRBJ2-2; 11 bases agree with TRBD1. V was clipped by 7 bases and J by 2 bases; unmatched bases: 5. Germline V CDR1 and CDR2: KGHDR, SFDVKD. This CDR3 comprises 16 residues. The chain's CDR3 is CATSPWTGGNTGELFF. The CDR3 DNA reads as TGTGCCACCAGCCCTTGGACAGGGGGCAACACCGGGGAGCTGTTTTTT.

This clone was seen a handful of times. This chain's CDR3 is CASSFGTGQSNGYTF. CDR3 nucleotide sequence: TGCGCCAGCAGCTTCGGCACAGGGCAATCGAATGGCTACACCTTC. V is TRBV5-1 and J is TRBJ1-2, with D possibly matching TRBD1 (6 bases). The V end lost 2 bases, the J end lost 6 bases, and 17 bases lay between the germline ends. The germline CDR1 and CDR2 sequences are SGHRS and YFSETQ. The CDR3 runs to 15 residues.

This sequence joins TRBV10-3 and TRBJ2-2, with 9 nucleotides matching TRBD2. This CDR3 region has 18 residues. Germline CDR1 and CDR2: ENHRY and SYGVKD. V lost 8 bases and J lost 5; bases outside the gene matches: 18. CDR3 region: CAIPKKGLAGMGTGELFF. CDR3 DNA sequence: TGTGCCATCCCCAAAAAGGGACTAGCCGGGATGGGGACCGGGGAGCTGTTTTTT.

In this sample, this clone turned up once. CDR3 protein: CASSLGSSGNTIYF. The CDR3 DNA follows: TGTGCCAGCAGCTTGGGGAGCTCTGGAAACACCATATATTTT. V gene TRBV5-8 combines with J gene TRBJ1-3; no reliable D call. Trimming removed 0 bases from V and 0 bases from J, with 4 bases in between. CDR1 and CDR2 from the germline V gene are SGHTS and YDEGEE. There are 14 residues in the CDR3.

The chain uses TRBV3-1 (or the pseudogene TRBV3-2) and TRBJ2-1, with TRBD2 identical over 14 bases. Germline-derived CDR1 and CDR2 are LGHDT and YNNKEL (reference sequence). There are 17 residues in the CDR3. J lost 10 bases, V lost 3 bases, and 11 bases had no gene match. CDR3 loop: CASSQPVTSGGAWEQFF. CDR3 coding DNA: TGTGCCAGCAGCCAGCCGGTGACTAGCGGGGGGGCTTGGGAGCAGTTCTTC.

A single count supports this clone. The V gene is TRBV2, the J gene TRBJ1-1, with a weak D call TRBD1 (5 bases). V dropped 7 bases and J dropped 1 base, with 7 bases sitting between them. The CDR3 is 12 amino acids. CDR1 is SNHLY and CDR2 is FYNNEI in the germline V gene. Written as DNA, the CDR3 is TGTGCCAGCACCAGGGCGAACACTGAAGCTTTCTTT. Translation: CASTRANTEAFF.

V usage is TRBV24-1 and J usage is TRBJ2-2, with a possible D match to TRBD1 (5 bases). CDR1 KGHDR and CDR2 SFDVKD come from the germline V gene. The CDR3 contains 15 residues. V shed 5 bases and J shed 3 bases, with 12 bases lying between them. The CDR3 sequence: CATSVREGDTGELFF. The CDR3 DNA sequence: TGTGCCACCAGTGTGAGAGAAGGGGACACCGGGGAGCTGTTTTTT.

The gene calls are TRBV9 and TRBJ2-5; a weak D match, TRBD2 (7 bases). The CDR3 covers 16 residues. The germline V gene has CDR1 SGDLS and CDR2 YYNGEE. The V end was cut by 0 bases, the J end by 4 bases, with 16 bases between. The CDR3 loop reads CASSVGPGGSSETQYF. The CDR3 DNA is TGTGCCAGCAGCGTAGGACCGGGGGGCTCATCAGAGACCCAGTACTTC.

This sequence joins TRBV10-3 and TRBJ1-6; no reliable D call. V shed 6 bases and J shed 0 bases, with 15 bases lying between them. Germline CDR1 and CDR2: ENHRY and SYGVKD. The CDR3 is 17 amino acids. CDR3 coding DNA: TGTGCCATCAGATCGCAGACGGGAAGCTCCTATAATTCACCCCTCCACTTT. Translating gives CAIRSQTGSSYNSPLHF.

J is TRBJ1-1 and V is TRBV19, with 7 bases lining up with TRBD1. This CDR3 is 16 amino acids long. V lost 6 bases to trimming and J lost 3 bases; unmatched junction nucleotides: 13. Germline-derived CDR1 and CDR2 are LNHDA and SQIVND (reference sequence). The CDR3 DNA follows: TGTGCCAGTAGGCCATTCCGACAGGGTGGAGACACTGAAGCTTTCTTT. It specifies CASRPFRQGGDTEAFF.

V and J are TRBV30 and TRBJ2-2; tentative D call: TRBD1 (5 bases). Germline CDR1 and CDR2: GTSNPN and SVGIG (reference sequence). V shed 4 bases and J shed 5 bases, with 8 bases lying between them. CDR3 length: 12 amino acids. The CDR3 DNA follows: TGTGCCTGGACCCCAGGGACCGGGGAGCTGTTTTTT. This codes for CAWTPGTGELFF. The full variable domain, rest sourced from reference TRBV30 and TRBJ2-2, is SQTIHQWPATLVQPVGSPLSLECTVEGTSNPNLYWYRQAAGRGLQLLFYSVGIGQISSEVPQNLSASRPQDRQFILSSKKLLLSDSGFYLCAWTPGTGELFFGEGSRLTVL.

The chain combines TRBV27 with TRBJ2-1, with TRBD1 as a possible D gene (5 bases). The CDR3 covers 14 residues. V gave up 5 bases and J gave up 7 bases, with 15 bases separating them. Germline V CDR1 and CDR2: MNHEY, SMNVEV (reference sequence). The CDR3 region has the DNA TGTGCCAGCAGTCCGTACAGACAGAAAAATGAGCAGTTCTTC. Protein sequence: CASSPYRQKNEQFF.

This clone occurred once. The chain is built from TRBV15 and TRBJ1-4, with a possible D match to TRBD1 (6 bases). The V and J ends lost 0 bases and 0 bases respectively, with 11 bases between them. Germline-derived CDR1 and CDR2 are LNHNV and YYDKDF (reference sequence). The CDR3 has 17 residues. The CDR3 region has the DNA TGTGCCACCAGCAGAGAGGGGGCAGCTGCAACTAATGAAAAACTGTTTTTT. Protein product: CATSREGAAATNEKLFF.

This chain uses TRBV6-5 with TRBJ1-2; 9 bases map to TRBD1. Germline assignment: CDR1 MNHEY and CDR2 SVGAGI. The CDR3 spans 15 residues. With V trimmed by 6 bases and J by 2 bases, 7 bases remained unmatched. The CDR3, as DNA: TGTGCCAGCAGCTCCGCGGGACAGGGCAACTATGGCTACACCTTC. Translated, it gives CASSSAGQGNYGYTF.

This clone turned up a few times. V is TRBV5-5 and J is TRBJ2-1, with 8 bases lining up with TRBD2. Germline V gene lookup returns CDR1 SGHKS and CDR2 YYEKEE (reference sequence). The ends lost 2 bases at V and 5 bases at J; junction bases unmatched: 6. The CDR3 length is 15 residues. The CDR3 spells CASSFRLAGHNEQFF. Here the CDR3 DNA reads TGTGCCAGCAGCTTTCGGCTAGCGGGCCACAATGAGCAGTTCTTC.

The rearrangement joins TRBV11-2 to TRBJ2-3; D is undetermined. V lost 0 bases and J 2 bases, leaving 6 bases between the germline ends. This CDR3 has 14 residues. Germline V lookup: CDR1 SGHAT, CDR2 FQNNGV. The chain's CDR3 is CASSLDRNTDTQYF. The CDR3 DNA is TGTGCCAGCAGCTTAGACAGAAACACAGATACGCAGTATTTT.

The rearrangement uses TRBV18 and TRBJ1-4, with D perhaps matching TRBD1 (6 bases). Between the trimmed V and J ends, which lost 3 bases and 3 bases, there was a span of 8 bases. The CDR3 spans 14 residues. Per the germline V gene, CDR1 is KGHSH and CDR2 is LQKENI. The CDR3 here is CASSPGAANEKLFF. DNA of the CDR3: TGTGCCAGCTCACCGGGGGCGGCTAATGAAAAACTGTTTTTT.

The J gene is TRBJ2-3, the V gene TRBV27; TRBD1 agrees at 8 bases. The junction had 10 bases not matched to a gene; V was cut back by 3 bases and J by 5 bases. This CDR3 has 16 amino acids. The germline gives CDR1 MNHEY, CDR2 SMNVEV (reference sequence). The CDR3 DNA is TGTGCCAGCAGTTTCCTCAAGACAGGGGTAATAGATACGCAGTATTTT. This translates into CASSFLKTGVIDTQYF.